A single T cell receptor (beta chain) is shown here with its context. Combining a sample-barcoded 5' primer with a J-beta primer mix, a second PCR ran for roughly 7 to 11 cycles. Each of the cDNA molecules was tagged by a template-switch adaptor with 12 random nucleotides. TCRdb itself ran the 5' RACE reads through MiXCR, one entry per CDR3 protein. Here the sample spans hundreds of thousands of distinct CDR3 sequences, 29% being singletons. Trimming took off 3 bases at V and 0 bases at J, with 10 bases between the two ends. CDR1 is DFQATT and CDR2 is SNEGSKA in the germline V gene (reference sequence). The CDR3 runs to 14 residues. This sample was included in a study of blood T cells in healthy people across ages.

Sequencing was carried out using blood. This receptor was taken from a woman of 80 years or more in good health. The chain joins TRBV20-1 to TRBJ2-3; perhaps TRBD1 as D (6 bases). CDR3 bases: TGCAGTGCTAGGAGGGGACATAGCACAGATACGCAGTATTTT. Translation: CSARRGHSTDTQYF.